What follows are 23 T cell receptor beta chains derived from one specimen sequenced in a study of blood T cell repertoires in COVID-19. Some clones are missing from TCRdb's copy, which holds only in-frame ones; the method was immunoSEQ multiplex PCR. Counted here are 300,000 to 350,000 clones, around 88% occurring once; the ten biggest clones make up 3%. Sequencing was done on a sample of peripheral blood. The receptors stem from a man in his thirties or forties with active or convalescent COVID-19.

The V gene is TRBV5-1, the J gene TRBJ2-7; TRBD1 matches 9 bases. CDR3 length equals 15 residues. J gave up 5 bases and V 0 bases, and 6 bases lay outside the gene matches. CDR1 SGHRS and CDR2 YFSETQ come from the germline V gene. The CDR3 sequence: CASSLDRGPGNEQYF. CDR3 sequence (DNA): TGCGCCAGCAGCTTGGACAGGGGGCCAGGGAACGAGCAGTACTTC.

The J gene is TRBJ1-6, the V gene TRBV30; possible D gene TRBD1, 5 bases. V lost 6 bases, J lost 1 base, and 7 bases lay in between. The CDR3 is 13 amino acids. The germline gives CDR1 GTSNPN, CDR2 SVGIG (reference sequence). The DNA for the CDR3 is TGTGCCTGCAGGGTGTCCTATAATTCACCCCTCCACTTT. Translated, it gives CACRVSYNSPLHF.

The chain links TRBV7-9 to TRBJ1-1; 9 bases map to TRBD1. This CDR3 is 15 amino acids long. V shed 5 bases and J 5 bases; nucleotides not matched to a gene: 9. Germline-derived CDR1 and CDR2 are SEHNR and FQNEAQ (reference sequence). The CDR3 coding sequence is TGTGCCAGCAGCGAGGGACAGGGATATGGAACTGAAGCTTTCTTT. Translated: CASSEGQGYGTEAFF. The variable domain in full, completed from reference TRBV7-9 and TRBJ1-1, reads DTGVSQNPRHKITKRGQNVTFRCDPISEHNRLYWYRQTLGQGPEFLTYFQNEAQLEKSRLLSDRFSAERPKGSFSTLEIQRTEQGDSAMYLCASSEGQGYGTEAFFGQGTRLTVV.

This chain connects TRBV6-5 to TRBJ2-3; 7 bases are shared with TRBD2. CDR1 is MNHEY, CDR2 SVGAGI, per germline. CDR3 length: 14 residues. V shed 4 bases and J 6 bases; nucleotides not matched to a gene: 7. The CDR3 loop is CASSSLRGSDTQYF. CDR3 bases: TGTGCCAGCAGTTCCCTGCGGGGGTCCGATACGCAGTATTTT.

This chain links TRBV11-2 with TRBJ2-7; 9 bases agree with TRBD1. J was trimmed by 3 bases and V by 6 bases; bases with no gene match: 3. Germline V gives CDR1 SGHAT, CDR2 FQNNGV. This CDR3 spans 13 amino acids. The CDR3 DNA reads as TGTGCCAGCAGATGGACAGGGGTCTACGAGCAGTACTTC. Its protein is CASRWTGVYEQYF.

CDR3 protein: CSVEERRGIETQYF. CDR3 nucleotide sequence: TGCAGCGTTGAAGAGCGGCGGGGTATCGAGACCCAGTACTTC. This chain uses TRBV29-1 with TRBJ2-5, with D perhaps TRBD2 (6 bases). The V end was cut by 0 bases, the J end by 5 bases, with 13 bases between. The CDR3 length is 14 residues. The V gene's germline CDR1 is SQVTM and CDR2 ANQGSEA.

CDR3 bases: TGTGCCAGCAGTGACTCGAGCGGGGGGGACACAGATACGCAGTATTTT. This translates into CASSDSSGGDTDTQYF. V gene TRBV6-4 combines with J gene TRBJ2-3; 10 nucleotides match TRBD2. J was trimmed by 2 bases and V by 0 bases; bases with no gene match: 2. The CDR3 runs to 16 residues. Germline values: CDR1 MRHNA, CDR2 SNTAGT.

The chain joins TRBV19 to TRBJ2-1, with D tentatively TRBD1 (6 bases). Germline V gene sequence: CDR1 LNHDA, CDR2 SQIVND (reference sequence). This CDR3 contains 11 residues. V shed 3 bases and J shed 12 bases, with 9 bases lying between them. The CDR3 DNA follows: TGTGCCAGTAGTATGGGGACATCGCAGTTCTTC. Its protein is CASSMGTSQFF.

In DNA, the CDR3 is TGTGCCAGCAGCGGTCGGGACATCGGCAACTATGGCTACACCTTC. This gives the protein CASSGRDIGNYGYTF. The rearrangement links TRBV9 to TRBJ1-2, with a weak D call TRBD1 (6 bases). With 3 bases removed from V and 2 bases from J, the gap between germline ends came to 14 bases. Per germline, CDR1 SGDLS and CDR2 YYNGEE. This CDR3 has 15 residues.

The genes are TRBV2 and TRBJ1-6, with D possibly being TRBD1 (6 bases). V lost 6 bases and J 14 bases, leaving 11 bases between the germline ends. The germline gives CDR1 SNHLY, CDR2 FYNNEI. This CDR3 has 11 amino acids. The CDR3 protein is CASRRGGSLHF. CDR3 nucleotides: TGTGCCAGCAGGAGGGGGGGCTCCCTCCACTTT.

The chain couples TRBV29-1 to TRBJ2-1; a weak D match, TRBD2 (5 bases). The CDR3 runs to 14 residues. Trimming cost V 2 bases and J 4 bases, with 12 bases left between them. Germline CDR1 and CDR2: SQVTM and ANQGSEA. CDR3 sequence reads: CSVELRGGYNEQFF. CDR3 nucleotides: TGCAGCGTTGAACTAAGAGGAGGTTACAATGAGCAGTTCTTC.

V usage is TRBV11-2 and J usage is TRBJ2-7; TRBD1 matches 7 bases. V gave up 5 bases and J gave up 4 bases; unmatched junction bases: 11. The CDR3 length is 15 residues. Germline-derived CDR1 and CDR2 are SGHAT and FQNNGV. In DNA form, the CDR3 reads TGTGCCAGCAGCCAAGACCGGGACAGAAGTTACGAGCAGTACTTC. Protein sequence: CASSQDRDRSYEQYF.

The rearrangement uses TRBV30 and TRBJ1-2; TRBD1 matches 12 bases. V lost 5 bases to trimming and J lost 8 bases; unmatched junction nucleotides: 9. The CDR3 is made up of 14 amino acids. Germline loops: CDR1 GTSNPN, CDR2 SVGIG (reference sequence). The CDR3 loop is CAWSGTGGAWGYTF. As DNA, the CDR3 is TGTGCCTGGTCCGGGACAGGGGGCGCGTGGGGCTACACCTTC.

The chain uses TRBV5-1 and TRBJ2-2, with D possibly being TRBD1 (5 bases). The CDR3 has 15 residues. The germline V gene encodes CDR1 SGHRS and CDR2 YFSETQ. V was trimmed by 0 bases and J by 3 bases, leaving 9 bases between them. The CDR3 loop reads CASSLDQGDTGELFF. CDR3 DNA: TGCGCCAGCAGCTTGGATCAGGGTGACACCGGGGAGCTGTTTTTT.

This chain joins TRBV6-2 or TRBV6-3 and TRBJ1-2; TRBD1 agrees at 7 bases. This CDR3 has 15 residues. Per the germline V gene, CDR1 is MNHEY and CDR2 is SVGEGT. Unmatched junction bases numbered 9, after V lost 0 bases and J lost 8 bases. The CDR3 coding sequence is TGTGCCAGCAGTTACTCGCAGTGGGACAGCGGGGGCTACACCTTC. Encoded protein: CASSYSQWDSGGYTF.

The J gene is TRBJ1-3, the V gene TRBV28; a weak D match, TRBD1 (5 bases). There are 13 residues in the CDR3. V was trimmed by 3 bases and J by 4 bases, leaving 7 bases between them. Germline assignment: CDR1 MDHEN and CDR2 SYDVKM. CDR3 residues: CASSLPGGNTIYF. The CDR3 nucleotides read TGTGCCAGCAGTTTGCCAGGGGGAAACACCATATATTTT.

The chain has TRBV9 and TRBJ1-1; 7 nucleotides match TRBD1. Per germline, CDR1 SGDLS and CDR2 YYNGEE. J gave up 11 bases and V 3 bases, and 7 bases lay outside the gene matches. The CDR3 is 12 amino acids. CDR3 in DNA: TGTGCCAGCAGCGGACGACAGGGTGTGGCTTTCTTT. Translated, it gives CASSGRQGVAFF.

The rearrangement joins TRBV18 to TRBJ1-2; D remains unclear. Trimming took off 6 bases at V and 4 bases at J, with 12 bases between the two ends. Germline loops: CDR1 KGHSH, CDR2 LQKENI. This CDR3 region has 13 residues. The CDR3 DNA follows: TGTGCCAGCTCCCCGACAAATACCTATGGCTACACCTTC. Its translation is CASSPTNTYGYTF.

The V gene is TRBV9, the J gene TRBJ2-5; no reliable D call. The germline CDR1 and CDR2 sequences are SGDLS and YYNGEE. This CDR3 comprises 14 residues. Trimming removed 0 bases from V and 5 bases from J, with 11 bases in between. CDR3 coding DNA: TGTGCCAGCAGCGTAGATACGTCCAGGGAGACCCAGTACTTC. Residues: CASSVDTSRETQYF.

The V call is TRBV7-3, the J call TRBJ2-7; 11 bases fit TRBD1. Trimming cost V 6 bases and J 0 bases; bases outside gene matches: 4. The CDR3 covers 15 residues. Per germline, CDR1 SGHTA and CDR2 FQGTGA. Written as DNA, the CDR3 is TGTGCCAGCAGTCGCGGGACAGGGGGCTCCTACGAGCAGTACTTC. This codes for CASSRGTGGSYEQYF.

The V call is TRBV7-9, the J call TRBJ2-6; D call uncertain. Germline CDR1 reads SEHNR; CDR2 reads FQNEAQ (reference sequence). Trimming took 5 bases from V and 0 from J, leaving 14 bases between them. The CDR3 is 17 amino acids. This CDR3 is CASSPPIRLSGANVLTF. In nucleotides, the CDR3 is TGTGCCAGCAGCCCCCCGATTCGACTCTCTGGGGCCAACGTCCTGACTTTC.

V is TRBV11-2 and J is TRBJ2-7; 8 bases line up with TRBD1. The germline V gene has CDR1 SGHAT and CDR2 FQNNGV. The V gene end was trimmed by 1 base and the J gene end by 4 bases; junction bases not matched to a gene: 6. The CDR3 has 15 amino acids. In DNA, the CDR3 is TGTGCCAGCAGCTTAGTGGGACAGGCAGTTTACGAGCAGTACTTC. Translating gives CASSLVGQAVYEQYF.

V gene TRBV18 combines with J gene TRBJ2-7, with 7 bases that match TRBD2. The CDR3 sequence is 15 residues long. J was trimmed by 0 bases and V by 5 bases; bases with no gene match: 7. The germline gives CDR1 KGHSH, CDR2 LQKENI. This CDR3 is CASSVYGTNSYEQYF. The CDR3, as DNA: TGTGCCAGCTCAGTCTACGGGACTAACTCCTACGAGCAGTACTTC.